These 10 T cell receptor beta chains originate from one sample sequenced in a study of graft-versus-host responses after intestinal transplantation. The antigens for these receptors are not known. Sequenced by immunoSEQ multiplex PCR; TCRdb stores in-frame clones only, minus some. The sample lists about 120,000 clones, roughly 95% occurring once. Sequenced material: unstimulated CD8+ T cells sorted from spleen or lymph node cells, taken before intestinal transplant. The receptors were gathered from a human donor who received an intestinal transplant.

This clone was found once. The V and J genes are TRBV27 and TRBJ1-1; no clear D. The CDR3 sequence is 16 residues long. In germline, CDR1 is MNHEY, CDR2 SMNVEV (reference sequence). Trimming stripped 5 bases from V and 1 base from J, with 17 bases between. The DNA for the CDR3 is TGTGCCAGCAGTCCACGACTATTTAAGGGGAACACTGAAGCTTTCTTT. It specifies CASSPRLFKGNTEAFF.

V usage is TRBV9 and J usage is TRBJ2-3, with 8 bases identical to TRBD1. V was clipped by 5 bases and J by 3 bases; unmatched bases: 8. Germline CDR1 and CDR2: SGDLS and YYNGEE. The CDR3 is 15 residues long. Here the CDR3 reads CASSFTGGRTDTQYF. CDR3 sequence (DNA): TGTGCCAGCAGTTTTACAGGGGGACGGACAGATACGCAGTATTTT.

The chain joins TRBV14 to TRBJ2-5; a weak D match, TRBD2 (7 bases). V lost 4 bases and J lost 5, with 14 bases in between. The germline V gene has CDR1 SGHDN and CDR2 FVKESK. The CDR3 is 14 amino acids. The CDR3 is CASSLLRGGETQYF. In DNA form, the CDR3 reads TGTGCCAGCAGCCTTCTCAGGGGAGGGGAGACCCAGTACTTC.

The table lists this clone with a few counts. The V call is TRBV5-1, the J call TRBJ1-1; D not resolved. This CDR3 contains 15 residues. The germline V gene has CDR1 SGHRS and CDR2 YFSETQ. V was cut by 6 bases and J by 5 bases, with 20 bases left in between. CDR3 in amino acids: CASKEGEREGTEAFF. The CDR3 DNA reads TGCGCCAGCAAGGAAGGAGAGAGGGAAGGAACTGAAGCTTTCTTT.

The chain has TRBV5-4 and TRBJ2-7; D not certain. Germline V lookup: CDR1 SGHNT, CDR2 YYREEE (reference sequence). Trimming removed 3 bases from V and 3 bases from J, with 13 bases in between. The length of the CDR3 is 14 residues. The chain's CDR3 is CASSSGPAIYEQYF. DNA of the CDR3: TGTGCCAGCAGCTCCGGCCCCGCGATCTACGAGCAGTACTTC.

This chain links TRBV4-1 with TRBJ1-1; no clear D gene. V lost 1 base, J lost 0 bases, and 9 bases lay in between. Germline CDR1 MGHRA, CDR2 YSYEKL. The CDR3 loop spans 15 amino acids. The CDR3 coding sequence is TGCGCCAGCAGCCAAGCCACGGGGATGAACACTGAAGCTTTCTTT. It translates to CASSQATGMNTEAFF.

This clone was seen a single time. V gene TRBV6-1 combines with J gene TRBJ2-7; TRBD2 aligns across 14 bases. This CDR3 region has 16 residues. Losses at the gene ends were 3 bases for V and 3 bases for J; bases not matched to a gene: 4. Germline CDR1 reads MNHNS; CDR2 reads SASEGT. CDR3 residues: CASSDLGLAGVYEQYF. CDR3 nucleotides: TGTGCCAGCAGTGACCTGGGACTAGCGGGAGTCTACGAGCAGTACTTC.

In this sample, this clone turned up a few times. The V gene is TRBV13, the J gene TRBJ1-3; no clear D gene. Looked up from germline, CDR1 is PRHDT and CDR2 is FYEKMQ (reference sequence). This CDR3 has 16 residues. Trimming took 3 bases from V and 8 from J, leaving 20 bases between them. The CDR3: CASSFSIGGKEDTIYF. CDR3 nucleotides: TGTGCCAGCAGCTTTAGTATCGGTGGGAAAGAAGACACCATATATTTT.

The J gene is TRBJ1-3, the V gene TRBV11-2; 8 positions match TRBD1. Germline V CDR1 and CDR2: SGHAT, FQNNGV. CDR3 length equals 14 residues. Trimming at V came to 3 bases and at J to 6 bases, leaving 4 bases not matched to a gene. CDR3: CASSFQDRVNTIYF. The CDR3 nucleotides read TGTGCCAGCAGCTTTCAGGACAGGGTAAACACCATATATTTT.

The J gene is TRBJ2-7, the V gene TRBV4-1; D unclear. Germline CDR1 MGHRA, CDR2 YSYEKL. With 1 base removed from V and 0 bases from J, the gap between germline ends came to 10 bases. The CDR3 loop spans 15 amino acids. DNA of the CDR3: TGCGCCAGCAGCCAAGTCCGAGGCCACTCCTACGAGCAGTACTTC. Protein sequence: CASSQVRGHSYEQYF.